What follows are 21 T cell receptor beta chains derived from one specimen sequenced in a study of vaccination and CD4 T cells after COVID-19. Sample time point: late sampling 161 to 241 days after vaccination in a few convalescent patients. Sample treatment: approximately nine-day PBMC culture with coronavirus spike peptide pools or control peptides (ViraFEST assay). Which antigens these TCRs recognize remains unknown. The Oncomine TCR Beta short-read assay was what sequenced the DNA obtained from cultured CD4+ T cells. TCRdb reprocessed the PCR reads via MiXCR and lists one record per CDR3 protein. The sample has 15,000 or so distinct CDR3 sequences, 52% seen once. The sample in question was CD4+ T cells from blood, cultured in vitro, obtained about 7 months after SARS-CoV-2 vaccination. The receptors were sampled from a human donor who had recovered from COVID-19.

V usage is TRBV27 and J usage is TRBJ2-2; 9 bases line up with TRBD1. Germline V gene lookup returns CDR1 MNHEY and CDR2 SMNVEV (reference sequence). The V gene end was trimmed by 5 bases and the J gene end by 3 bases; junction bases not matched to a gene: 7. The CDR3 length is 16 residues. The CDR3 sequence is CASSLYRGLDTGELFF. The CDR3 nucleotides read TGTGCCAGCAGTCTCTACAGGGGGCTGGACACCGGGGAGCTGTTTTTT.

There are a few counts of this clonotype. The chain links TRBV27 to TRBJ1-2, with 7 bases identical to TRBD1. Trimming removed 7 bases from V and 4 bases from J; junction bases left unmatched: 6. CDR3 length: 13 amino acids. The germline gives CDR1 MNHEY, CDR2 SMNVEV (reference sequence). The CDR3 coding sequence is TGTGCCAGCACCCAGACAGGGTCCTATGGCTACACCTTC. It translates to CASTQTGSYGYTF.

This clonotype was detected a few times. The junction departs from the called germline gene at one end, perhaps through a read error. The V and J genes are TRBV6-1 and TRBJ2-3; TRBD1 aligns across 8 bases. CDR3 size: 12 residues. The germline CDR1 and CDR2 sequences are MNHNS and SASEGT. This CDR3 is CASTLPPGQVVF. The CDR3 DNA reads as TGTGCCAGCACCCTACCCCCGGGACAGGTGGTTTTT.

This chain uses TRBV2 with TRBJ1-1; 10 bases align to TRBD1. The junction had 12 bases not matched to a gene; V was cut back by 6 bases and J by 11 bases. The CDR3 is 14 amino acids. The germline gives CDR1 SNHLY, CDR2 FYNNEI. CDR3 sequence: CASSAFGTGVGAFF. For the CDR3, the DNA is TGTGCCAGCAGCGCCTTCGGGACAGGGGTTGGGGCTTTCTTT.

The chain has TRBV24-1 and TRBJ2-2, with 8 bases identical to TRBD1. Germline-derived CDR1 and CDR2 are KGHDR and SFDVKD. The CDR3 spans 16 residues. V gave up 1 base and J gave up 3 bases; unmatched junction bases: 3. The CDR3 loop reads CATSDFGQGHTGELFF. Here the CDR3 DNA reads TGTGCCACCAGTGATTTTGGACAGGGACACACCGGGGAGCTGTTTTTT.

This chain joins TRBV7-9 and TRBJ2-7; D not certain. Germline CDR1 and CDR2: SEHNR and FQNEAQ (reference sequence). V was cut by 0 bases and J by 0 bases, with 6 bases left in between. This CDR3 comprises 14 residues. CDR3 region: CASSLAVSSYEQYF. CDR3 nucleotides: TGTGCCAGCAGCTTAGCGGTCAGCTCCTACGAGCAGTACTTC.

The rearrangement links TRBV18 to TRBJ2-7, with 7 bases lining up with TRBD2. The germline gives CDR1 KGHSH, CDR2 LQKENI. There are 15 residues in the CDR3. Trimming took 0 bases from V and 2 from J; bases not matched to a gene: 4. The CDR3 DNA reads as TGTGCCAGCTCACCACCGGGCGGGGGAGCCTACGAGCAGTACTTC. This codes for CASSPPGGGAYEQYF.

This chain links TRBV19 with TRBJ1-1; 7 positions agree with TRBD1. V lost 6 bases and J lost 4; bases outside the gene matches: 5. CDR1 is LNHDA, CDR2 SQIVND, per germline (reference sequence). This CDR3 has 13 residues. The CDR3 sequence: CASRMDRPTEAFF. CDR3 coding DNA: TGTGCCAGTAGGATGGACAGGCCCACTGAAGCTTTCTTT.

The CDR3 region has the DNA TGCAGTGCTAGACGACAGGGGCTGGTGAACTATGGCTACACCTTC. Translating gives CSARRQGLVNYGYTF. V usage is TRBV20-1 and J usage is TRBJ1-2; 8 bases match TRBD1. This CDR3 is built from 15 residues. V lost 2 bases and J lost 2; bases outside the gene matches: 7. Per the germline V gene, CDR1 is DFQATT and CDR2 is SNEGSKA (reference sequence).

The V gene is TRBV4-3, the J gene TRBJ2-7; D is uncertain. The V gene lost 0 bases and the J gene lost 1 base, with 25 bases spanning the gap. The CDR3 runs 20 residues. The germline V gene has CDR1 LGHNA and CDR2 YSLEER. CDR3 protein: CASSQDVIPTQALESYEQYF. CDR3 bases: TGCGCCAGCAGCCAAGATGTGATCCCCACACAAGCCCTCGAATCCTACGAGCAGTACTTC.

The genes are TRBV7-3 and TRBJ2-7; 7 positions match TRBD2. The CDR3 totals 16 residues. V lost 3 bases, J lost 0 bases, and 8 bases stayed unmatched. The V gene's germline CDR1 is SGHTA and CDR2 FQGTGA. The chain's CDR3 is CASSLASGSNSYEQYF. The CDR3 DNA reads TGTGCCAGCAGCTTGGCTAGCGGATCCAACTCCTACGAGCAGTACTTC.

The sample holds a few counts of this clonotype. The chain couples TRBV27 to TRBJ1-6, with D perhaps TRBD1 (5 bases). Trimming stripped 0 bases from V and 14 bases from J, with 11 bases between. Germline V gene data show CDR1 as MNHEY and CDR2 as SMNVEV (reference sequence). The CDR3 is 13 amino acids. The CDR3, as DNA: TGTGCCAGCAGTTTATCAGCAGGGCATACCCTCCACTTT. Its protein is CASSLSAGHTLHF.

The sample holds a few counts of this clonotype. This chain links TRBV6-1 with TRBJ2-5; D remains unclear. In germline, CDR1 is MNHNS, CDR2 SASEGT. Between the trimmed V and J ends, which lost 5 bases and 2 bases, there was a span of 9 bases. The CDR3 is made up of 13 amino acids. CDR3 protein: CASSKQPQETQYF. CDR3 bases: TGTGCCAGCAGTAAACAGCCACAAGAGACCCAGTACTTC.

This clonotype was observed a handful of times. The V gene is TRBV20-1, the J gene TRBJ2-7; D uncertain. V was trimmed by 3 bases and J by 7 bases, leaving 10 bases between them. CDR1 is DFQATT, CDR2 SNEGSKA, per germline (reference sequence). The CDR3 runs 11 residues. The CDR3 loop reads CSARSLGEQYF. The DNA of the CDR3 is TGCAGTGCTAGGTCGTTGGGGGAGCAGTACTTC.

V is TRBV20-1 and J is TRBJ2-1; TRBD2 might be the D (5 bases). The V gene's germline CDR1 is DFQATT and CDR2 SNEGSKA (reference sequence). The CDR3 is made up of 17 amino acids. V shed 3 bases and J shed 1 base, with 19 bases lying between them. CDR3 coding DNA: TGCAGTGCTAGGAGTTGGGTGCCGGGAAGGTCCTACAATGAGCAGTTCTTC. It yields the protein CSARSWVPGRSYNEQFF.

This chain joins TRBV7-8 and TRBJ2-1; TRBD1 aligns across 9 bases. CDR3 length: 13 residues. Germline lookup yields CDR1 SGHVS and CDR2 FQNEAQ. V was pared by 5 bases and J by 10 bases, with 6 bases of the junction left unmatched. CDR3 protein: CASSPRTGEEQFF. The CDR3 bases are TGTGCCAGCAGCCCCCGGACAGGGGAAGAGCAGTTCTTC.

The V and J genes are TRBV27 and TRBJ1-6; D call uncertain. V gave up 2 bases and J gave up 14 bases, with 16 bases separating them. In germline, CDR1 is MNHEY, CDR2 SMNVEV (reference sequence). The CDR3 loop spans 14 amino acids. CDR3 DNA sequence: TGTGCCAGCAGTTTAATGACACCTCCATTTTCCCTCCACTTT. Its protein is CASSLMTPPFSLHF.

The gene calls are TRBV20-1 and TRBJ2-3, with 9 bases fitting TRBD2. This CDR3 has 15 residues. Germline assignment: CDR1 DFQATT and CDR2 SNEGSKA (reference sequence). J gave up 2 bases and V 4 bases, and 7 bases lay outside the gene matches. The CDR3 region is CSATSGTPHTDTQYF. CDR3 DNA: TGCAGTGCTACTAGCGGGACCCCCCACACAGATACGCAGTATTTT.

In its sample, this clonotype was seen a few times. The J gene is TRBJ2-1, the V gene TRBV20-1; tentatively, D is TRBD1 (5 bases). The CDR3 loop spans 11 amino acids. Germline assignment: CDR1 DFQATT and CDR2 SNEGSKA (reference sequence). The ends were cut back, 7 bases at V and 5 bases at J, with 9 bases in the middle. The CDR3 reads CSVQGDNEQFF. The CDR3, as DNA: TGCAGTGTGCAAGGGGACAATGAGCAGTTCTTC.

In this sample, this clonotype is medium-sized. V usage is TRBV15 and J usage is TRBJ2-5; the D gene is possibly TRBD1 (6 bases). Germline loops: CDR1 LNHNV, CDR2 YYDKDF (reference sequence). The CDR3 covers 14 residues. The V end was cut by 2 bases, the J end by 5 bases, with 12 bases between. DNA for the CDR3: TGTGCCACCAGCAGAACGGACAGTTGGGAGACCCAGTACTTC. Its translation is CATSRTDSWETQYF.

This clonotype appeared once. The V and J genes are TRBV15 and TRBJ2-2; the D is unclear. CDR1 is LNHNV and CDR2 is YYDKDF in the germline V gene (reference sequence). Trimming stripped 4 bases from V and 4 bases from J, with 10 bases between. The CDR3 extends over 14 amino acids. The CDR3, as DNA: TGTGCCACCAGCAAGCAAGGGTTCACCGGGGAGCTGTTTTTT. Translating gives CATSKQGFTGELFF.